Following are 32 T cell receptor beta chains from one sample sequenced in a study of blood T cell repertoires in COVID-19. Sequencing was performed with immunoSEQ multiplex PCR; in TCRdb, only in-frame clones are kept and a portion is missing. The sample shows 200,000 to 300,000 clones, approximately 88% of them seen only once. Sequenced input: peripheral blood. All receptors come from a man aged 40-55 years with acute or convalescent COVID-19.

The chain links TRBV5-8 to TRBJ1-3, with D maybe TRBD1 (5 bases). Germline CDR1 is SGHTS and CDR2 is YDEGEE. The CDR3 covers 16 residues. Deletions cut 3 bases from V and 4 bases from J, with 17 bases between. CDR3: CASSSRGGSVGNTIYF. In DNA, the CDR3 is TGTGCCAGCAGCTCCCGTGGGGGGTCGGTGGGAAACACCATATATTTT.

Written as DNA, the CDR3 is TGTGCCACCAGCAGAGGCCGGTCAACCCAAGAGACCCAGTACTTC. Translation gives CATSRGRSTQETQYF. This chain joins TRBV15 and TRBJ2-5; no clear D. From germline, CDR1 is LNHNV and CDR2 YYDKDF (reference sequence). This CDR3 has 15 residues. V shed 1 base and J shed 1 base, with 10 bases lying between them.

This clone was seen more than once but under ten times. This chain joins TRBV29-1 and TRBJ2-5, with 9 bases lining up with TRBD1. The CDR3 has 13 amino acids. CDR1 SQVTM and CDR2 ANQGSEA come from the germline V gene. The V segment lost 7 bases and the J segment 4 bases; nucleotides outside the gene matches: 7. CDR3 in amino acids: CSGGQGYGETQYF. The CDR3 DNA follows: TGCAGCGGGGGACAGGGATATGGAGAGACCCAGTACTTC.

This sequence joins TRBV11-3 and TRBJ1-1; D unclear. The CDR3 runs 13 residues. V gave up 2 bases and J gave up 1 base, with 5 bases separating them. CDR1 is SGHNT and CDR2 is YENEEA in the germline V gene. CDR3 sequence (DNA): TGTGCCAGCAGCTTACTTAGGAACACTGAAGCTTTCTTT. This gives the protein CASSLLRNTEAFF.

V usage is TRBV11-2 and J usage is TRBJ2-2; 11 positions match TRBD1. J gave up 4 bases and V 4 bases, and 8 bases lay outside the gene matches. The germline CDR1 and CDR2 sequences are SGHAT and FQNNGV. The length of the CDR3 is 17 residues. DNA for the CDR3: TGTGCCAGCAGCTCATTAGGACAGGGGGCGGCCACCGGGGAGCTGTTTTTT. This encodes CASSSLGQGAATGELFF.

The chain employs TRBV10-2 and TRBJ2-2; 7 nucleotides match TRBD1. The CDR3 sequence is 14 residues long. In germline, CDR1 is WSHSY, CDR2 SAAADI. V trimming: 10 bases; J trimming: 3 bases; junction bases outside the gene matches: 8. DNA for the CDR3: TGCGCCACCGATACAGGGGTGGACACCGGGGAGCTGTTTTTT. This encodes CATDTGVDTGELFF.

The chain has TRBV10-3 and TRBJ2-7, with D possibly TRBD2 on 5 matching bases. The V and J ends lost 4 bases and 3 bases respectively, with 7 bases between them. Germline-derived CDR1 and CDR2 are ENHRY and SYGVKD. The CDR3 totals 12 residues. The CDR3 loop is CAISVGDYEQYF. The CDR3 DNA sequence: TGTGCCATCAGTGTGGGAGACTACGAGCAGTACTTC.

The DNA for the CDR3 is TGTGCCAGCAGCCCACACACAGGGGTTGCTGGAAACACCATATATTTT. Residues: CASSPHTGVAGNTIYF. V gene TRBV11-2 combines with J gene TRBJ1-3; TRBD1 matches 7 bases. V was pared by 5 bases and J by 2 bases, with 9 bases of the junction left unmatched. Germline CDR1 reads SGHAT; CDR2 reads FQNNGV. CDR3 length: 16 amino acids.

The genes are TRBV4-1 and TRBJ1-5, with D possibly being TRBD1 (5 bases). This CDR3 spans 13 amino acids. V lost 1 base, J lost 5 bases, and 6 bases lay in between. Germline V lookup: CDR1 MGHRA, CDR2 YSYEKL. CDR3 in amino acids: CASSQGGDQPQHF. The CDR3 region has the DNA TGCGCCAGCAGCCAAGGGGGGGATCAGCCCCAGCATTTT.

The rearrangement uses TRBV5-1 and TRBJ2-7, with TRBD2 identical over 8 bases. The V segment lost 7 bases and the J segment 6 bases; nucleotides outside the gene matches: 12. CDR1 is SGHRS, CDR2 YFSETQ, per germline. The CDR3 consists of 14 residues. The CDR3 DNA is TGCGCCAGCGGACCCGGGACTAGTGTGCGCGAGCAGTACTTC. Translated: CASGPGTSVREQYF.

This clone showed up just a few times. The CDR3: CASSQGIRSSYEQYF. In nucleotides, the CDR3 is TGCGCCAGCAGCCAAGGCATTCGTAGCTCCTACGAGCAGTACTTC. The chain uses TRBV4-3 and TRBJ2-7, with D hard to call. The CDR3 contains 15 residues. Germline CDR1 and CDR2: LGHNA and YSLEER. Deletions cut 1 base from V and 0 bases from J, with 10 bases between.

This chain links TRBV6-4 with TRBJ1-6; D is uncertain. Germline loops: CDR1 MRHNA, CDR2 SNTAGT. Trimming removed 5 bases from V and 7 bases from J, with 9 bases in between. The CDR3 sequence is 13 residues long. The CDR3 here is CASSLRENSPLHF. CDR3 DNA: TGTGCCAGCAGTCTGCGCGAAAATTCACCCCTCCACTTT.

Comment on this clone: One base away lies a much larger clone, so this may be a sequencing read error. The chain carries TRBV7-8 and TRBJ2-1; 13 nucleotides match TRBD2. CDR3 length: 15 residues. CDR1 is SGHVS, CDR2 FQNEAQ, per germline. The V gene end was trimmed by 5 bases and the J gene end by 4 bases; junction bases not matched to a gene: 2. The DNA for the CDR3 is TGTGCCAGCAGCCGGGGACTAGCGGGGTACAATGAGCAGTTCTTC. The encoded protein is CASSRGLAGYNEQFF.

The CDR3 here is CASSADRGTEAFF. In nucleotides, the CDR3 is TGTGCCAGCAGTGCGGACCGGGGCACTGAAGCTTTCTTT. The chain employs TRBV12-3 or TRBV12-4 and TRBJ1-1; D not resolved. V lost 5 bases, J lost 4 bases, and 11 bases lay in between. This CDR3 has 13 residues.

The V call is TRBV24-1, the J call TRBJ1-2, with D perhaps TRBD1 (6 bases). The germline CDR1 and CDR2 sequences are KGHDR and SFDVKD. This CDR3 has 15 residues. Trimming removed 4 bases at V and 0 bases at J, with 11 bases between. CDR3 amino acids: CATSERTDTNYGYTF. Here the CDR3 DNA reads TGTGCCACCAGTGAGAGGACAGACACTAACTATGGCTACACCTTC.

The rearrangement uses TRBV6-1 and TRBJ2-3, with D maybe TRBD1 (7 bases). Trimming cost V 1 base and J 4 bases, with 18 bases left between them. Germline CDR1 and CDR2: MNHNS and SASEGT. The CDR3 loop spans 17 amino acids. The CDR3 DNA follows: TGTGCCAGCAGTGAAGGGAGGGCAGGGGGACGAGCAGATACGCAGTATTTT. Its protein is CASSEGRAGGRADTQYF.

This sequence joins TRBV3-1 (or the pseudogene TRBV3-2) and TRBJ2-5; 11 positions match TRBD2. J lost 5 bases, V lost 5 bases, and 7 bases had no gene match. Germline CDR1 reads LGHDT; CDR2 reads YNNKEL (reference sequence). This CDR3 has 15 amino acids. CDR3 sequence: CASSSYSGRGETQYF. The CDR3 DNA sequence: TGTGCCAGCAGCTCTTATAGCGGGAGGGGGGAGACCCAGTACTTC.

The V and J genes are TRBV10-1 and TRBJ2-1, with TRBD1 matching over 7 bases. Germline V CDR1 and CDR2: WNHNN, SYGVQD (reference sequence). The junction had 5 bases not matched to a gene; V was cut back by 0 bases and J by 0 bases. There are 17 residues in the CDR3. In nucleotides, the CDR3 is TGCGCCAGCAGTGAGTCGATGGACAGGTTCTCCTACAATGAGCAGTTCTTC. Protein: CASSESMDRFSYNEQFF.

In this sample, this clone turned up once. The chain has TRBV3-1 (or the pseudogene TRBV3-2) and TRBJ2-5; the match to TRBD1 covers 7 bases. V was pared by 5 bases and J by 1 base, with 10 bases of the junction left unmatched. The germline V gene encodes CDR1 LGHDT and CDR2 YNNKEL (reference sequence). The CDR3 extends over 16 amino acids. CDR3 nucleotide sequence: TGTGCCAGCAGCACACGACAGGGTGCCTTCCAAGAGACCCAGTACTTC. Translation gives CASSTRQGAFQETQYF.

The chain employs TRBV6-5 and TRBJ2-7; 10 bases fit TRBD2. The CDR3 extends over 13 amino acids. J lost 6 bases, V lost 10 bases, and 9 bases had no gene match. CDR1 is MNHEY, CDR2 SVGAGI, per germline. The CDR3: CATRLAGSSEQYF. In nucleotides, the CDR3 is TGTGCCACCCGACTAGCGGGCTCGTCCGAGCAGTACTTC.

The chain uses TRBV9 and TRBJ2-2; 7 positions match TRBD1. This CDR3 has 15 amino acids. The ends lost 2 bases at V and 6 bases at J; junction bases unmatched: 7. Germline loops: CDR1 SGDLS, CDR2 YYNGEE. The CDR3 region is CASSVGQGVAGELFF. The CDR3 DNA reads as TGTGCCAGCAGCGTCGGTCAGGGGGTCGCCGGGGAGCTGTTTTTT.

The V call is TRBV5-6, the J call TRBJ1-2, with 7 bases lining up with TRBD1. This CDR3 has 13 residues. Trimming removed 7 bases from V and 4 bases from J; junction bases left unmatched: 7. Germline lookup yields CDR1 SGHDT and CDR2 YYEEEE. In nucleotides, the CDR3 is TGTGCCAGCGGGACAGATATAATCTATGGCTACACCTTC. It encodes CASGTDIIYGYTF.

The CDR3 sequence: CASSSLWGQGNTEAFF. The CDR3 DNA reads as TGTGCCAGCAGTTCCCTCTGGGGTCAGGGGAACACTGAAGCTTTCTTT. The V and J genes are TRBV6-6 and TRBJ1-1; D is perhaps TRBD1 (5 bases). The V gene lost 4 bases and the J gene lost 1 base, with 16 bases spanning the gap. Germline values: CDR1 MNHNY, CDR2 SVGAGI (reference sequence). The CDR3 extends over 16 amino acids.

CDR3 bases: TGTGCCAGCAGCGCAACAAACACTGAAGCTTTCTTT. Its translation is CASSATNTEAFF. This sequence joins TRBV7-2 and TRBJ1-1, with D unclear. The CDR3 covers 12 residues. With 5 bases removed from V and 2 bases from J, the gap between germline ends came to 6 bases. In germline, CDR1 is SGHTA, CDR2 FQGNSA.

A few counts support this clone. The rearrangement uses TRBV5-1 and TRBJ2-2, with 12 bases lining up with TRBD2. The ends lost 6 bases at V and 0 bases at J; junction bases unmatched: 3. The CDR3 spans 16 residues. CDR1 is SGHRS, CDR2 YFSETQ, per germline. For the CDR3, the DNA is TGCGCCAGCAACAGACTAGCGGGAGCGAACACCGGGGAGCTGTTTTTT. This translates into CASNRLAGANTGELFF.

The chain's CDR3 is CASSFPSGSGNEQFF. CDR3 coding DNA: TGTGCCAGCAGCTTTCCTAGCGGGAGTGGGAATGAGCAGTTCTTC. V is TRBV5-4 and J is TRBJ2-1; 10 bases agree with TRBD2. Trimming at V came to 2 bases and at J to 7 bases, leaving 6 bases not matched to a gene. CDR1 SGHNT and CDR2 YYREEE come from the germline V gene (reference sequence). This CDR3 is built from 15 residues.

The chain joins TRBV18 to TRBJ1-2, with a weak D call TRBD1 (5 bases). The CDR3 is 13 residues long. Germline V CDR1 and CDR2: KGHSH, LQKENI. V shed 2 bases and J shed 3 bases, with 7 bases lying between them. The DNA for the CDR3 is TGTGCCAGCTCACCATTACAGGACTATGGCTACACCTTC. Translating gives CASSPLQDYGYTF.

The chain is built from TRBV30 and TRBJ2-3; weak D call: TRBD2 (6 bases). V lost 0 bases and J lost 12, with 13 bases in between. Germline-derived CDR1 and CDR2 are GTSNPN and SVGIG (reference sequence). CDR3 length: 12 residues. This CDR3 reads CAWSVSAREQYF. DNA of the CDR3: TGTGCCTGGAGTGTATCGGCGCGGGAACAGTATTTT.

CDR3 sequence: CASSGTGTYTDTQYF. The CDR3 DNA sequence: TGTGCCAGCAGCGGCACCGGGACTTACACAGATACGCAGTATTTT. V and J are TRBV11-2 and TRBJ2-3, with D perhaps matching TRBD2 (6 bases). The CDR3 sequence is 15 residues long. V was shortened by 5 bases and J by 2 bases, with 14 bases between the two germline ends. The germline V gene has CDR1 SGHAT and CDR2 FQNNGV.

The V call is TRBV18, the J call TRBJ1-1; D unresolved. The CDR3 length is 14 residues. The V end was cut by 3 bases, the J end by 1 base, with 9 bases between. CDR1 and CDR2 from the germline V gene are KGHSH and LQKENI. Here the CDR3 DNA reads TGTGCCAGCTCACCTGGAGACCCGAACACTGAAGCTTTCTTT. As protein: CASSPGDPNTEAFF.

The genes are TRBV19 and TRBJ1-1; a weak D match, TRBD1 (5 bases). Germline CDR1 is LNHDA and CDR2 is SQIVND (reference sequence). Trimming cost V 1 base and J 3 bases, with 15 bases left between them. The CDR3 consists of 16 residues. CDR3 nucleotides: TGTGCCAGTAGTATAGGATGGGGAGGGGACGACACTGAAGCTTTCTTT. This encodes CASSIGWGGDDTEAFF.

The chain is built from TRBV9 and TRBJ2-2, with 7 bases identical to TRBD1. This CDR3 has 16 residues. J gave up 2 bases and V 4 bases, and 8 bases lay outside the gene matches. In germline, CDR1 is SGDLS, CDR2 YYNGEE. In DNA, the CDR3 is TGTGCCAGCAGCACCCGACAGGGAATTAACACCGGGGAGCTGTTTTTT. Translation gives CASSTRQGINTGELFF.